This TCR beta chain was documented in a study of blood T cell repertoires in COVID-19. Sequencing was performed with immunoSEQ multiplex PCR; in TCRdb, only in-frame clones are kept and a portion is missing. The table records around 400,000 clones, roughly nine tenths of them present only once. Per the germline V gene, CDR1 is MDHEN and CDR2 is SYDVKM. The CDR3 totals 11 residues. J lost 6 bases, V lost 6 bases, and 0 bases had no gene match. Assignment of participants to cohorts was predicated upon participant-reported clinical history. The V and J genes are TRBV28 and TRBJ1-2; 8 nucleotides line up with TRBD1. Sequenced: PBMCs or T cells enriched from blood (not recorded which). The TCR comes from a woman aged 40 to 50 who had been exposed to COVID-19. CDR3 DNA: TGTGCCAGCAGGACAGGGGATGGCTACACCTTC. Its translation is CASRTGDGYTF.